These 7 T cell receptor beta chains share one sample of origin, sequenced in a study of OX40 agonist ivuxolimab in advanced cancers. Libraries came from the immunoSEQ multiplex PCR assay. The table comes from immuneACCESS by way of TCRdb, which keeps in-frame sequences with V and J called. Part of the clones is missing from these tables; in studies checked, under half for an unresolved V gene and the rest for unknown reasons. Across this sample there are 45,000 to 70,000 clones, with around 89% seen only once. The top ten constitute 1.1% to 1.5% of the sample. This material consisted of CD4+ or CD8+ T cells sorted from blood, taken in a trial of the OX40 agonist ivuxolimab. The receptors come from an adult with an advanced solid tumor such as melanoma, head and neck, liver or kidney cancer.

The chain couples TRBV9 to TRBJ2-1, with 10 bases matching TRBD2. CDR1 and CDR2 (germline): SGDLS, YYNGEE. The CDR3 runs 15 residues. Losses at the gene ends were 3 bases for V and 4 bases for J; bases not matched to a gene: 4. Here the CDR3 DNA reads TGTGCCAGCAGCGAGAGCGGGGGGGGTTACAATGAGCAGTTCTTC. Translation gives CASSESGGGYNEQFF.

This CDR3 reads CASRPSGGNTIYF. In DNA, the CDR3 is TGTGCCAGCAGGCCCTCGGGGGGAAACACCATATATTTT. V is TRBV6-5 and J is TRBJ1-3; no firm D call. The CDR3 extends over 13 amino acids. Trimming cost V 6 bases and J 4 bases, with 10 bases left between them. Germline V gives CDR1 MNHEY, CDR2 SVGAGI.

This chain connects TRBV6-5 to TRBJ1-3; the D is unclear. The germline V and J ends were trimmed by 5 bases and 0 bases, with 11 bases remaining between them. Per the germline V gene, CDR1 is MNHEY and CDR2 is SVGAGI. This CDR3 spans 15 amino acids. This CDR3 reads CASSIGRSSGNTIYF. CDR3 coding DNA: TGTGCCAGCAGTATCGGACGGAGCTCTGGAAACACCATATATTTT.

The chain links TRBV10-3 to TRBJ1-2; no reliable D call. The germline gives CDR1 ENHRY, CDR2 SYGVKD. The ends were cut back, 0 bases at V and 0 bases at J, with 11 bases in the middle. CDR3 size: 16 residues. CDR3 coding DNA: TGTGCCATCAGTGAGTCTGTTCGGGCGACTAACTATGGCTACACCTTC. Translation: CAISESVRATNYGYTF.

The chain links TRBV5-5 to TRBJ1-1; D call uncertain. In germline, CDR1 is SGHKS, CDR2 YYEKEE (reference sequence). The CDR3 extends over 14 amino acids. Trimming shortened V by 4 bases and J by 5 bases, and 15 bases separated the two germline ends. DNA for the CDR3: TGTGCCAGCAGCCCTTGGGCGGGGATGACTGAAGCTTTCTTT. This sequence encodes CASSPWAGMTEAFF.

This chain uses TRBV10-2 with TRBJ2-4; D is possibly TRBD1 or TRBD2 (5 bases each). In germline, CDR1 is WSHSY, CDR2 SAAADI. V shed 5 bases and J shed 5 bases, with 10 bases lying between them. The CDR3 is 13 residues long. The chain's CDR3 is CASSWGWENIQYF. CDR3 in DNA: TGCGCCAGCAGTTGGGGGTGGGAAAACATTCAGTACTTC.

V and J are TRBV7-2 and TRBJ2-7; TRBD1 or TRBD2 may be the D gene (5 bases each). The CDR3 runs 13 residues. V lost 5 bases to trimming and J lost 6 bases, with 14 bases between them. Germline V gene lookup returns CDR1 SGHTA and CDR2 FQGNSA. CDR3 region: CASSQQKGSEQYF. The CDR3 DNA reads TGTGCCAGCAGCCAACAGAAGGGGAGCGAGCAGTACTTC.